The 7 T cell receptor beta chains given below trace back to one sample, sequenced in a study of identical twins. TCRdb reprocessed the 5' RACE reads via MiXCR and lists one record per CDR3 protein. Among just under 550,000 distinct CDR3 sequences, roughly 15% were seen once, and the ten largest hold about 0.47%. These data also featured in a second study, about yellow fever vaccine responses in identical twins.

Sequences were obtained from CD4+ T cells sorted from blood. Receptor source: a woman aged 18-29 years in good health.

This clonotype was counted a few times. CDR3 in amino acids: CASRSDRAGTGELFF. CDR3 in DNA: TGTGCCAGCAGGTCTGACAGGGCGGGCACCGGGGAGCTGTTTTTT. This chain connects TRBV6-1 to TRBJ2-2; 7 nucleotides match TRBD1. The trim removed 6 bases at V and 4 bases at J, leaving 8 bases unmatched. Germline lookup yields CDR1 MNHNS and CDR2 SASEGT. The CDR3 has 15 residues.

This clonotype was seen only a few times. This rearrangement joins TRBV20-1 to TRBJ1-4; 8 positions agree with TRBD1. Germline V gives CDR1 DFQATT, CDR2 SNEGSKA (reference sequence). The J segment lost 7 bases and the V segment lost 5 bases, leaving 6 bases of the junction unmatched. The CDR3 loop spans 13 amino acids. In DNA form, the CDR3 reads TGCAGTGCTTGGGACAGGTCAACTGAAAAACTGTTTTTT. Encoded protein: CSAWDRSTEKLFF.

This clonotype has more than one count but fewer than ten. The chain carries TRBV27 and TRBJ2-3; 10 nucleotides align to TRBD2. The ends lost 5 bases at V and 1 base at J; junction bases unmatched: 6. CDR1 and CDR2 from the germline V gene are MNHEY and SMNVEV (reference sequence). The CDR3 runs 16 residues. In DNA, the CDR3 is TGTGCCAGCAGTCGACGGCTAGCGGGGGGCACAGATACGCAGTATTTT. Translating it yields CASSRRLAGGTDTQYF.

Only a few counts were recorded for this clonotype. The chain combines TRBV5-1 with TRBJ1-1; D remains unclear. This CDR3 comprises 14 residues. Germline V gene lookup returns CDR1 SGHRS and CDR2 YFSETQ. V was clipped by 0 bases and J by 6 bases, with 12 bases between them. CDR3 sequence reads: CASSLAAGYAEAFF. In nucleotides, the CDR3 is TGCGCCAGCAGCTTGGCCGCGGGGTACGCTGAAGCTTTCTTT.

V is TRBV18 and J is TRBJ1-1; D unresolved. Trimming removed 2 bases from V and 0 bases from J, with 10 bases in between. The germline gives CDR1 KGHSH, CDR2 LQKENI. This CDR3 comprises 15 residues. The CDR3 loop reads CASSPGIILNTEAFF. For the CDR3, the DNA is TGTGCCAGCTCACCAGGAATTATATTGAACACTGAAGCTTTCTTT. Variable domain in full (rest from reference TRBV18 and TRBJ1-1): NAGVMQNPRHLVRRRGQEARLRCSPMKGHSHVYWYRQLPEEGLKFMVYLQKENIIDESGMPKERFSAEFPKEGPSILRIQQVVRGDSAAYFCASSPGIILNTEAFFGQGTRLTVV.

As DNA, the CDR3 is TGTGCCAGCAGCTTGGCCCAGTTAGCTAACTATGGCTACACCTTC. As protein: CASSLAQLANYGYTF. V is TRBV5-6 and J is TRBJ1-2; D uncertain. The CDR3 is 15 residues long. Trimming took off 0 bases at V and 0 bases at J, with 9 bases between the two ends. CDR1 and CDR2 from the germline V gene are SGHDT and YYEEEE.

The CDR3 nucleotides are TGTGCCATCGGGGTCGTCGAAATCAATGAGCAGTTCTTC. Amino acid sequence: CAIGVVEINEQFF. The rearrangement links TRBV10-3 to TRBJ2-1; the D is unclear. Germline lookup yields CDR1 ENHRY and CDR2 SYGVKD. The CDR3 consists of 13 residues. Trimming removed 8 bases from V and 6 bases from J, with 14 bases in between.